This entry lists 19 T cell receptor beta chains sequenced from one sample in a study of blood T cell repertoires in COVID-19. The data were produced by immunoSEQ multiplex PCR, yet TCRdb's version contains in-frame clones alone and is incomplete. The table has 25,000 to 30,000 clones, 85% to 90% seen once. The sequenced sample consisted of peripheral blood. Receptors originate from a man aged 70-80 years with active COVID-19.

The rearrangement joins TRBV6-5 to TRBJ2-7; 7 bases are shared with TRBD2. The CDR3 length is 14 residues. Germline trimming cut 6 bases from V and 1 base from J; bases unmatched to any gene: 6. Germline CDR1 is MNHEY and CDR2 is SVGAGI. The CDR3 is CASRSWGGSYEQYF. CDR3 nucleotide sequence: TGTGCCAGCAGATCCTGGGGGGGATCCTACGAGCAGTACTTC.

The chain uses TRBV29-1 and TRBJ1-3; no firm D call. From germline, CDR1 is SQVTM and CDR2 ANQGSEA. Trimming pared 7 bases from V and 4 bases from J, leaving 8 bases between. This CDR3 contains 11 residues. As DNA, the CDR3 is TGCAGCGCAGAGTTGGGAAACACCATATATTTT. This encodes CSAELGNTIYF.

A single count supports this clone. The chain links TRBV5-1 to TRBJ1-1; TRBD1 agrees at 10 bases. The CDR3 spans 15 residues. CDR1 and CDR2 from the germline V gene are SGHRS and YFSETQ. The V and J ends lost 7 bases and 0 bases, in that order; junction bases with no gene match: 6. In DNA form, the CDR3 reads TGCGCCAGCGCTTTGACAGGGGGCTTGAACACTGAAGCTTTCTTT. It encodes CASALTGGLNTEAFF.

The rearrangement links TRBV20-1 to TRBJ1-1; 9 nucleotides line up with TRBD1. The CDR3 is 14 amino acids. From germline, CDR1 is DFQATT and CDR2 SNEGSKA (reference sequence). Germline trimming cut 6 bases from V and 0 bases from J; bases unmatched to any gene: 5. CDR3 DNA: TGCAGTGCCAGTACAGGGGGCATGAACACTGAAGCTTTCTTT. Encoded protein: CSASTGGMNTEAFF.

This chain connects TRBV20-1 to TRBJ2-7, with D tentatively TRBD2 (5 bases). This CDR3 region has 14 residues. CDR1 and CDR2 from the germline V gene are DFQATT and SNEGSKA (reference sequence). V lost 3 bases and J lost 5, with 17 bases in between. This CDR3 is CSASTVWRVDEQYF. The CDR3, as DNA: TGCAGTGCTAGTACGGTTTGGCGGGTTGACGAGCAGTACTTC.

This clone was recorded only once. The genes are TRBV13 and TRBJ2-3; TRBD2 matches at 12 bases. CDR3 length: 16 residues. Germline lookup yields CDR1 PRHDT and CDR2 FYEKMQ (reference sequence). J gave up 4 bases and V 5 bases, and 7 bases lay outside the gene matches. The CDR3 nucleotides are TGTGCCAGCAGCCTGTCGACTAGCGGGGGTCCAGATACGCAGTATTTT. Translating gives CASSLSTSGGPDTQYF.

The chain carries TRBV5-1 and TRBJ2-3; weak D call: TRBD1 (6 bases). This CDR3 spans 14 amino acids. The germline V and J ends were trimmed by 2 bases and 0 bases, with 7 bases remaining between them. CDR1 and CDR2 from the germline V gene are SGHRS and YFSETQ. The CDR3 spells CASSFQGSTDTQYF. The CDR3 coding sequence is TGCGCCAGCAGCTTCCAGGGGAGCACAGATACGCAGTATTTT.

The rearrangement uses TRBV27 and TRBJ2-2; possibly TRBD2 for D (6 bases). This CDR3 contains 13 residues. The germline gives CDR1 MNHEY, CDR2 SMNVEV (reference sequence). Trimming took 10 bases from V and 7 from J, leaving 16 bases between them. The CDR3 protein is CATRVAGSGELFF. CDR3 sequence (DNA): TGTGCCACCCGTGTTGCGGGAAGCGGGGAGCTGTTTTTT.

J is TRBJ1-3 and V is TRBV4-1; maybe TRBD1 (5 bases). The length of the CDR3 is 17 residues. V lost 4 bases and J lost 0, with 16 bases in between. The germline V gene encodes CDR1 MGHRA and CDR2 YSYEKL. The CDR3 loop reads CASSPLWGDPSGNTIYF. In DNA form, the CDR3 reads TGCGCCAGCAGCCCCCTTTGGGGGGATCCCTCTGGAAACACCATATATTTT.

The DNA for the CDR3 is TGTGCCAGCAGGGGACAGGGTTCGGGCGGAAACACCATATATTTT. Its translation: CASRGQGSGGNTIYF. V usage is TRBV28 and J usage is TRBJ1-3; 9 nucleotides align to TRBD1. Unmatched junction bases numbered 7, after V lost 6 bases and J lost 4 bases. The CDR3 is 15 residues long. Germline V lookup: CDR1 MDHEN, CDR2 SYDVKM.

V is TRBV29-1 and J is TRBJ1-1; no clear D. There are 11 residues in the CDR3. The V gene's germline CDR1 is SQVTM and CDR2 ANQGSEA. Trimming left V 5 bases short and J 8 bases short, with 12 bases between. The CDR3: CSVLEGPEAFF. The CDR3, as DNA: TGCAGCGTTCTAGAGGGTCCCGAAGCTTTCTTT.

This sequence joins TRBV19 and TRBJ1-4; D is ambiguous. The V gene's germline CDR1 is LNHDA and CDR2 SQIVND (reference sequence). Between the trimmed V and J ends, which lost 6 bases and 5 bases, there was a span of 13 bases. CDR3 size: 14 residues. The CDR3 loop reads CASSMGGKNEKLFF. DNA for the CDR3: TGTGCCAGTAGCATGGGAGGGAAGAATGAAAAACTGTTTTTT.

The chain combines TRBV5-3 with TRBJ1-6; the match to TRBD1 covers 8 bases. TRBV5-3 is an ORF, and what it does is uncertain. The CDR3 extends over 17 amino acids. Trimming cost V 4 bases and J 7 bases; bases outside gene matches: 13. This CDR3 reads CARSGRGRGRNNSPLHF. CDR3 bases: TGTGCCAGAAGCGGGCGGGGCAGGGGGCGTAACAATTCACCCCTCCACTTT.

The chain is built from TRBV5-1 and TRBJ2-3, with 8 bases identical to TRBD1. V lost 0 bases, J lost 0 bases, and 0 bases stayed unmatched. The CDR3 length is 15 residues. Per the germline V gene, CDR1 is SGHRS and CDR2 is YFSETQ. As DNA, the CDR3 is TGCGCCAGCAGCTTGGACAGGGGGAGCACAGATACGCAGTATTTT. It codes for CASSLDRGSTDTQYF.

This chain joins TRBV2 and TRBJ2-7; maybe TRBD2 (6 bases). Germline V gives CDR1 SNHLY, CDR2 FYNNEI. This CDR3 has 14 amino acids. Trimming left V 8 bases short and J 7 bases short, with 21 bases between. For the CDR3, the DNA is TGTGCCAGCCTGACCGGACGGACTAAATTAGAGCAGTACTTC. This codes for CASLTGRTKLEQYF.

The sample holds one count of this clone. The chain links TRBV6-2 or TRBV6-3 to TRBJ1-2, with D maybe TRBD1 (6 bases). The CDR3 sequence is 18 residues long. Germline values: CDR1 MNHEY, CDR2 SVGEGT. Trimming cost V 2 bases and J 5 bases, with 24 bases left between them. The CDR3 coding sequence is TGTGCCAGCAGTTACCCCCTCTTCCCGGGACAAAAGGGGTATGGCTACACCTTC. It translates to CASSYPLFPGQKGYGYTF.

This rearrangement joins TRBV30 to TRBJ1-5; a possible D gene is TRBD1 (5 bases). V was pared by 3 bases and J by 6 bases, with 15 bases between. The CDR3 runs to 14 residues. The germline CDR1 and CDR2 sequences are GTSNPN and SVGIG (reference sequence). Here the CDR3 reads CAWSQERGSQPQHF. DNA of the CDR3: TGTGCCTGGAGCCAGGAGCGGGGGAGTCAGCCCCAGCATTTT.

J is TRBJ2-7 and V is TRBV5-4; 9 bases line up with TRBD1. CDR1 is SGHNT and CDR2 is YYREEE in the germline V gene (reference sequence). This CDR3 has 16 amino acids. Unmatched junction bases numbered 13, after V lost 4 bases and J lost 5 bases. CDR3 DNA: TGTGCCAGCAGCAAGGGGGACAGGGCAGGATCTGACGAGCAGTACTTC. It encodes CASSKGDRAGSDEQYF.

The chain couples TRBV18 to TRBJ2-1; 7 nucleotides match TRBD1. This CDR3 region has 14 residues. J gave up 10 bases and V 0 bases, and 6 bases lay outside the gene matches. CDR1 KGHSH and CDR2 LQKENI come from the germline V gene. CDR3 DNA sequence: TGTGCCAGCTCACCACCCGGACAGGTCGGCGAGCAGTTCTTC. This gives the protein CASSPPGQVGEQFF.